This TCR beta chain was documented in a study of blood T cell repertoires in COVID-19. Study background: Acute-phase and convalescent COVID-19 samples originated in the United States, Italy and Spain.

This clone showed up just once. CDR1 SGHTA and CDR2 FQGNSA come from the germline V gene. The CDR3 runs 15 residues. V lost 5 bases to trimming and J lost 2 bases; unmatched junction nucleotides: 6. Sequenced by immunoSEQ multiplex PCR; TCRdb stores in-frame clones only, minus some. Of approximately 220,000 clones listed, 83% are singletons. Enrolled through a virtual design, the participants were between 18 and 89 years of age and came from about two dozen US areas. Cohorts were determined from participant-reported clinical history. Participants classified as exposed had met a COVID-19 case within 2 weeks before study entry.

The rearrangement uses TRBV7-2 and TRBJ2-1; 7 nucleotides line up with TRBD1. The sequence was obtained from a woman aged 45-65 years who had been exposed to COVID-19. Sequencing was done on a sample of PBMCs or T cells enriched from blood (not recorded which). This chain's CDR3 is CASSRDRVTYNEQFF. CDR3 bases: TGTGCCAGCAGCCGCGACAGGGTAACCTACAATGAGCAGTTCTTC.